Presented here are 9 T cell receptor beta chains from one specimen sequenced in a study of blood T cell repertoires in COVID-19. Profiled with immunoSEQ multiplex PCR; TCRdb holds only in-frame clones, not every one. The data show some 83,000 clones, roughly nine tenths seen once. The source material was peripheral blood. These receptors all stem from a man older than 75 in a cohort sampled during active COVID-19.

J is TRBJ1-4 and V is TRBV2, with D maybe TRBD1 (6 bases). This CDR3 spans 15 amino acids. Germline V CDR1 and CDR2: SNHLY, FYNNEI. V lost 5 bases and J 0 bases, leaving 10 bases between the germline ends. As DNA, the CDR3 is TGTGCCAGCAGTAGCCGGACAGCAACTAATGAAAAACTGTTTTTT. It is translated as CASSSRTATNEKLFF.

This clone was seen a single time. The chain recombines TRBV6-2 or TRBV6-3 with TRBJ1-6; 12 bases fit TRBD1. The CDR3 contains 16 residues. The V and J ends lost 2 bases and 6 bases, in that order; junction bases with no gene match: 2. Looked up from germline, CDR1 is MNHEY and CDR2 is SVGEGT. CDR3 nucleotide sequence: TGTGCCAGCAGTTACGGGACAGGGGGCTTTAATTCACCCCTCCACTTT. This translates into CASSYGTGGFNSPLHF.

The V and J genes are TRBV5-4 and TRBJ1-2; a weak D match, TRBD1 (6 bases). The CDR3 is made up of 15 amino acids. Germline V lookup: CDR1 SGHNT, CDR2 YYREEE (reference sequence). Trimming removed 2 bases at V and 0 bases at J, with 11 bases between. The CDR3 nucleotides are TGTGCCAGCAGCTTATATGAGGGGGCTAACTATGGCTACACCTTC. The encoded protein is CASSLYEGANYGYTF. Using reference TRBV5-4 and TRBJ1-2 for the parts outside the CDR3, the full variable domain is ETGVTQSPTHLIKTRGQQVTLRCSSQSGHNTVSWYQQALGQGPQFIFQYYREEENGRGNFPPRFSGLQFPNYSSELNVNALELDDSALYLCASSLYEGANYGYTFGSGTRLTVV.

This clone was seen more than once but under ten times. The chain carries TRBV5-1 and TRBJ2-1; TRBD2 might be the D (6 bases). Germline V gene lookup returns CDR1 SGHRS and CDR2 YFSETQ. V was cut by 7 bases and J by 2 bases, with 13 bases left in between. This CDR3 is 14 amino acids long. Written as DNA, the CDR3 is TGCGCCAGCTCGGCACTAGCAACCTACAATGAGCAGTTCTTC. It yields the protein CASSALATYNEQFF.

The chain joins TRBV18 to TRBJ2-5, with unresolved D. Per the germline V gene, CDR1 is KGHSH and CDR2 is LQKENI. The CDR3 spans 13 residues. Trimming cost V 5 bases and J 5 bases, with 12 bases left between them. CDR3 residues: CASSIAGAETQYF. As DNA, the CDR3 is TGTGCCAGCTCAATAGCTGGCGCGGAGACCCAGTACTTC.

The V call is TRBV7-9, the J call TRBJ2-3; 10 positions agree with TRBD2. V lost 4 bases to trimming and J lost 4 bases; unmatched junction nucleotides: 17. CDR1 is SEHNR, CDR2 FQNEAQ, per germline (reference sequence). This CDR3 spans 19 amino acids. The CDR3 DNA follows: TGTGCCAGCAGCTGGGGTATAGCGGGGGGATGGGAGAGCGCAGATACGCAGTATTTT. It encodes CASSWGIAGGWESADTQYF.

The genes are TRBV6-5 and TRBJ1-1; D not certain. The V gene lost 4 bases and the J gene lost 5 bases, with 14 bases spanning the gap. Germline CDR1 and CDR2: MNHEY and SVGAGI. The length of the CDR3 is 14 residues. The CDR3 nucleotides are TGTGCCAGCAGTTCTCTTCGTAGGACTACTGAAGCTTTCTTT. Its protein is CASSSLRRTTEAFF.

The chain has TRBV28 and TRBJ2-5; 10 nucleotides line up with TRBD1. The CDR3 spans 13 residues. Germline CDR1 and CDR2: MDHEN and SYDVKM. Trimming took 4 bases from V and 7 from J; bases not matched to a gene: 3. This chain's CDR3 is CASSSGQGRTQYF. CDR3 nucleotides: TGTGCCAGCAGTTCGGGACAGGGGCGGACCCAGTACTTC.

In DNA, the CDR3 is TGTGCCAGCAGCCAAGAGTATACGGGGGTCTCCTACGAGCAGTACTTC. Protein: CASSQEYTGVSYEQYF. J is TRBJ2-7 and V is TRBV3-1 (or the pseudogene TRBV3-2), with a tentative D call TRBD2 (6 bases). Looked up from germline, CDR1 is LGHDT and CDR2 is YNNKEL (reference sequence). The CDR3 has 16 residues. V lost 0 bases and J 0 bases, leaving 12 bases between the germline ends.